This T cell receptor beta chain appears in the sequencing data of a study of Ad26.COV2.S vaccination and SARS-CoV-2 variants. In the study overall: Each vaccinee took Ad26.COV2.S intramuscularly, once or twice 56 days apart.

Treatment indicated: over 15 received Ad26.COV2.S at low or high dose, single or two shots; 5 received placebo; per-sample allocation not given. Samples analyzed were those drawn on day 63 after the first vaccine or placebo injection. This person who donated was an adult of 18-55 years in Boston. The CDR3 sequence is 14 residues long. The ends were cut back, 4 bases at V and 5 bases at J, with 16 bases in the middle. Germline V gives CDR1 SGHRS, CDR2 YFSETQ. Remarks on this clone: Its matching antigen is unknown.

Study results and limitations: Recipients of vaccine and of placebo showed similar breadth of their non-spike TCR repertoires. Responses of T cells in total may have been underestimated by the TCR breadth and depth analyses.

Repertoires were generated with immunoSEQ multiplex PCR, while TCRdb's copy carries only in-frame clones and drops some. The sample lists about 280,000 clones; around 87% were seen once. This material consisted of peripheral blood, taken in a trial of Ad26.COV2.S vaccine versus placebo. The TCR comes from a person between 18 and 60 years old who received the Ad26.COV2.S COVID-19 vaccine or a placebo. The genes are TRBV5-1 and TRBJ2-7; D tentatively reads TRBD1 or TRBD2 (6 bases each). The CDR3 sequence is CASSPVGGGHEQYF. CDR3 sequence (DNA): TGCGCCAGCAGCCCAGTCGGGGGCGGCCACGAGCAGTACTTC.